This section outlines one T cell receptor (beta chain) sequence together with its context. The antigen is undetermined. This sample was taken from a study of T cells after yellow fever vaccination. 5'RACE template switching produced TCR cDNA carrying a universal primer site and UMIs. TCRdb called the 5' RACE reads again in MiXCR, with one record for every CDR3 protein. Here the sample spans 300,000 to 350,000 distinct CDR3 sequences, about 8.3% being singletons. Overall study findings and caveats: FACS-sorted repertoires could harbor abundant contaminating bulk-population clonotypes. Weaker overall, the secondary response nonetheless peaked faster (day 5 versus 15). Most clones from primary vaccination resurfaced after the booster (approximately 96% CD4, around 89% CD8).

The germline gives CDR1 GTSNPN, CDR2 SVGIG (reference sequence). CDR3 size: 12 residues. Trimming cost V 0 bases and J 5 bases, with 8 bases left between them. The TCR comes from a young man who received the YFV17D yellow fever vaccine. The starting material was PBMCs, obtained more than 35 days after the first yellow fever vaccination. The chain uses TRBV30 and TRBJ2-7; D may correspond to TRBD1 or TRBD2 (5 bases each). This chain's CDR3 is CAWSVLGDEQYF. The DNA of the CDR3 is TGTGCCTGGAGTGTACTGGGGGACGAGCAGTACTTC.